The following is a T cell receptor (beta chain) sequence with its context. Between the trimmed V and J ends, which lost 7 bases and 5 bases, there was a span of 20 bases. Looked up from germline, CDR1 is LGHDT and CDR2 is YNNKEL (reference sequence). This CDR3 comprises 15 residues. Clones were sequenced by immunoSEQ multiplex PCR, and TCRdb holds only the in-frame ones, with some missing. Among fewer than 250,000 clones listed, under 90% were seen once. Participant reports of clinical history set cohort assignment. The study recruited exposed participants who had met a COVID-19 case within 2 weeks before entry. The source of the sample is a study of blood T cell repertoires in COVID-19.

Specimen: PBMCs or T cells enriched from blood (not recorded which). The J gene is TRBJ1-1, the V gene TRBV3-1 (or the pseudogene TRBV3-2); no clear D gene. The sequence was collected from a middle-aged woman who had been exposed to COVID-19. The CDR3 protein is CASTPYSTGGTEAFF. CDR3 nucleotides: TGTGCCAGCACCCCTTACTCGACCGGCGGAACTGAAGCTTTCTTT.